One sample yielded the 25 T cell receptor beta chains listed below, sequenced in a study of response to subunit inactivated influenza vaccine. TCRdb used MiXCR to reprocess the RT-PCR reads, holding one entry per CDR3 protein. Of about 570,000 distinct CDR3 sequences listed, 11% were seen once; the top ten hold about 10%. The data were also submitted as part of a second study, on T cells expressing NK-cell markers. As reported in that work: Beta-chain TCR cDNA was generated via 5'RACE template switching with UMIs.

The sequencing here drew on PBMCs from blood, taken on the day of vaccination. These TCRs come from a man aged 45 to 65 who received an inactivated influenza vaccine.

The chain is built from TRBV30 and TRBJ2-2; D is unresolved. Germline V gene sequence: CDR1 GTSNPN, CDR2 SVGIG (reference sequence). The length of the CDR3 is 13 residues. The V gene lost 0 bases and the J gene lost 9 bases, with 11 bases spanning the gap. The CDR3, as DNA: TGTGCCTGGAGTGTACGTTTGGGCCGGGAGCTGTTTTTT. Residues: CAWSVRLGRELFF. The whole variable domain, remainder taken from reference TRBV30 and TRBJ2-2, is SQTIHQWPATLVQPVGSPLSLECTVEGTSNPNLYWYRQAAGRGLQLLFYSVGIGQISSEVPQNLSASRPQDRQFILSSKKLLLSDSGFYLCAWSVRLGRELFFGEGSRLTVL.

This chain joins TRBV3-1 and TRBJ2-2; D perhaps matches TRBD2 (5 bases). With 3 bases removed from V and 6 bases from J, the gap between germline ends came to 11 bases. The CDR3 consists of 14 residues. CDR1 and CDR2 (germline): LGHDT, YNNKEL (reference sequence). CDR3 amino acids: CASSQDWTSGELFF. CDR3 nucleotides: TGTGCCAGCAGCCAGGACTGGACGTCCGGGGAGCTGTTTTTT.

The J gene is TRBJ2-1, the V gene TRBV5-1; 7 bases map to TRBD2. The V gene's germline CDR1 is SGHRS and CDR2 YFSETQ. This CDR3 comprises 18 residues. The junction had 9 bases not matched to a gene; V was cut back by 0 bases and J by 0 bases. CDR3 sequence: CASSLDATSWSSYNEQFF. The CDR3 DNA is TGCGCCAGCAGCTTGGATGCGACTAGCTGGAGCTCCTACAATGAGCAGTTCTTC.

This clonotype was found many times. V gene TRBV15 combines with J gene TRBJ1-3; D unclear. V was cut by 0 bases and J by 2 bases, with 8 bases left in between. CDR1 LNHNV and CDR2 YYDKDF come from the germline V gene (reference sequence). The CDR3 runs 15 residues. The CDR3 DNA is TGTGCCACCAGCAGAGATCCCCAGGCTGGAAACACCATATATTTT. Protein sequence: CATSRDPQAGNTIYF.

V gene TRBV10-3 combines with J gene TRBJ2-5; perhaps TRBD2 as D (6 bases). CDR1 and CDR2 (germline): ENHRY, SYGVKD. V was cut by 4 bases and J by 2 bases, with 17 bases left in between. The CDR3 extends over 16 amino acids. CDR3 in DNA: TGTGCCATCAGTGCAGAGCTAGCGCTCGCTCAAGAGACCCAGTACTTC. This encodes CAISAELALAQETQYF.

The chain links TRBV18 to TRBJ2-2; D gene ambiguous. Looked up from germline, CDR1 is KGHSH and CDR2 is LQKENI. V lost 2 bases, J lost 0 bases, and 10 bases lay in between. The CDR3 length is 16 residues. As DNA, the CDR3 is TGTGCCAGCTCACCATTGATCGCGTCGAACACCGGGGAGCTGTTTTTT. Translating gives CASSPLIASNTGELFF.

This clonotype was detected many times. This rearrangement joins TRBV29-1 to TRBJ2-7; D may correspond to TRBD1 or TRBD2 (5 bases each). Germline CDR1 reads SQVTM; CDR2 reads ANQGSEA. This CDR3 has 13 residues. V was cut by 0 bases and J by 0 bases, with 6 bases left in between. CDR3 coding DNA: TGCAGCGTTGAAGAGGGGGACTCCTACGAGCAGTACTTC. Its protein product is CSVEEGDSYEQYF.

This clonotype has just a few counts. This rearrangement joins TRBV4-2 to TRBJ2-2, with TRBD2 identical over 10 bases. Germline CDR1 is LGHNA and CDR2 is YNFKEQ. The CDR3 totals 18 residues. The V gene end was trimmed by 4 bases and the J gene end by 4 bases; junction bases not matched to a gene: 12. The CDR3 region has the DNA TGTGCCAGCAGCCCACCGGGTAGCGGGAGGCGTGTCACCGGGGAGCTGTTTTTT. Translated, it gives CASSPPGSGRRVTGELFF.

This clonotype was observed at least ten times. This chain joins TRBV20-1 and TRBJ2-5; tentatively, D is TRBD2 (6 bases). CDR1 is DFQATT and CDR2 is SNEGSKA in the germline V gene (reference sequence). The germline V and J ends were trimmed by 2 bases and 5 bases, with 18 bases remaining between them. The CDR3 sequence is 15 residues long. CDR3 protein: CSARRWTISLETQYF. For the CDR3, the DNA is TGCAGTGCTAGACGATGGACTATCTCTCTGGAGACCCAGTACTTC.

The rearrangement uses TRBV11-2 and TRBJ2-5; a possible D gene is TRBD1 (6 bases). The CDR3 length is 15 residues. Trimming removed 5 bases at V and 6 bases at J, with 19 bases between. Germline V gene sequence: CDR1 SGHAT, CDR2 FQNNGV. This CDR3 reads CASSQGLHPEKTQYF. The CDR3 DNA reads TGTGCCAGCAGCCAGGGGCTCCACCCTGAAAAGACCCAGTACTTC. The variable domain in full, with the rest retrieved from reference TRBV11-2 and TRBJ2-5, is EAGVAQSPRYKIIEKRQSVAFWCNPISGHATLYWYQQILGQGPKLLIQFQNNGVVDDSQLPKDRFSAERLKGVDSTLKIQPAKLEDSAVYLCASSQGLHPEKTQYFGPGTRLLVL.

This clonotype was picked up a small number of times. The chain uses TRBV4-3 and TRBJ2-1; D not certain. The CDR3 is made up of 13 amino acids. CDR1 and CDR2 (germline): LGHNA, YSLEER. V lost 2 bases, J lost 8 bases, and 10 bases lay in between. In nucleotides, the CDR3 is TGCGCCAGCAGCCAACCAGGACGGGATGAGCAGTTCTTC. This gives the protein CASSQPGRDEQFF.

The CDR3 sequence is CASSTGTPIYGYTF. The CDR3 nucleotides read TGTGCCAGCAGCACAGGGACTCCGATCTATGGCTACACCTTC. The rearrangement joins TRBV7-9 to TRBJ1-2; possibly TRBD1 for D (6 bases). Deletions cut 5 bases from V and 4 bases from J, with 14 bases between. The CDR3 runs to 14 residues. The germline gives CDR1 SEHNR, CDR2 FQNEAQ (reference sequence).

This chain uses TRBV20-1 with TRBJ2-1, with D hard to call. In germline, CDR1 is DFQATT, CDR2 SNEGSKA (reference sequence). Trimming pared 6 bases from V and 0 bases from J, leaving 18 bases between. CDR3 length equals 16 residues. CDR3: CSASPRWRSSYNEQFF. CDR3 nucleotides: TGCAGTGCATCCCCCCGCTGGAGAAGCTCCTACAATGAGCAGTTCTTC.

In its sample, this clonotype was seen a few times. The V and J genes are TRBV20-1 and TRBJ2-1; no firm D call. Germline V gives CDR1 DFQATT, CDR2 SNEGSKA (reference sequence). V was shortened by 3 bases and J by 2 bases, with 14 bases between the two germline ends. The CDR3 is 15 amino acids. The CDR3 region has the DNA TGCAGTGCTAGCCAGAAAGACCCCACCTACAATGAGCAGTTCTTC. It yields the protein CSASQKDPTYNEQFF.

This clonotype was counted a few times. This sequence joins TRBV13 and TRBJ2-3, with TRBD2 matching over 7 bases. The CDR3 length is 16 residues. In germline, CDR1 is PRHDT, CDR2 FYEKMQ (reference sequence). The V gene end was trimmed by 5 bases and the J gene end by 0 bases; junction bases not matched to a gene: 8. CDR3 DNA sequence: TGTGCCAGCAGCCCCCCGGGACTATCTAGCACAGATACGCAGTATTTT. It specifies CASSPPGLSSTDTQYF.

This clonotype was seen repeatedly, ten times or more. This chain uses TRBV4-2 with TRBJ2-3; 11 nucleotides match TRBD2. This CDR3 comprises 18 residues. V lost 3 bases, J lost 1 base, and 9 bases stayed unmatched. Germline V gene sequence: CDR1 LGHNA, CDR2 YNFKEQ. The DNA of the CDR3 is TGTGCCAGCAGCCAGGTAGCGGGGGGGCCCGATCGCACAGATACGCAGTATTTT. It codes for CASSQVAGGPDRTDTQYF.

This clonotype was detected ten times or more. CDR3 nucleotides: TGTGCCAGCAGCAGCCGGAAGCGAACACCCCAAGAGACCCAGTACTTC. Its translation: CASSSRKRTPQETQYF. The chain uses TRBV5-6 and TRBJ2-5; D remains unclear. Germline CDR1 and CDR2: SGHDT and YYEEEE. The CDR3 is 16 residues long. The V end was cut by 4 bases, the J end by 1 base, with 17 bases between.

Ten or more counts support this clonotype. The V gene is TRBV7-3, the J gene TRBJ2-2; 8 nucleotides line up with TRBD2. The germline V gene has CDR1 SGHTA and CDR2 FQGTGA. J was trimmed by 4 bases and V by 0 bases; bases with no gene match: 13. The CDR3 sequence is 19 residues long. CDR3 DNA: TGTGCCAGCAGCTTAACGGGGCCTTGGCTAGCGGGCGTCACCGGGGAGCTGTTTTTT. Protein product: CASSLTGPWLAGVTGELFF.

In its sample, this clonotype was seen a few times. V and J are TRBV5-6 and TRBJ2-7; TRBD1 agrees at 7 bases. This CDR3 is 14 amino acids long. Germline CDR1 and CDR2: SGHDT and YYEEEE. J lost 2 bases, V lost 1 base, and 3 bases had no gene match. In DNA, the CDR3 is TGTGCCAGCAGCTTGTTCGACAGGGCCTACGAGCAGTACTTC. Translation: CASSLFDRAYEQYF.

The V gene is TRBV15, the J gene TRBJ2-1; the match to TRBD1 covers 9 bases. This CDR3 spans 14 amino acids. With V trimmed by 4 bases and J by 6 bases, 4 bases remained unmatched. Germline CDR1 is LNHNV and CDR2 is YYDKDF (reference sequence). The chain's CDR3 is CATSNRDRANEQFF. CDR3 sequence (DNA): TGTGCCACCAGCAACCGGGACAGGGCCAATGAGCAGTTCTTC.

This clonotype was seen more than once but under ten times. The chain links TRBV10-3 to TRBJ2-7; D possibly corresponds to TRBD2 (6 bases). Germline CDR1 and CDR2: ENHRY and SYGVKD. This CDR3 has 14 residues. Trimming cost V 3 bases and J 6 bases, with 15 bases left between them. CDR3 region: CAISDPSGPLEQYF. The CDR3 region has the DNA TGTGCCATCAGTGACCCCAGCGGGCCCCTCGAGCAGTACTTC.

This clonotype was seen more than once but under ten times. The chain carries TRBV28 and TRBJ2-4; 14 bases align to TRBD2. Germline CDR1 reads MDHEN; CDR2 reads SYDVKM. V lost 4 bases to trimming and J lost 0 bases; unmatched junction nucleotides: 14. The CDR3 runs 21 residues. CDR3 protein: CASSYSLTGTSGSGAKNIQYF. The DNA for the CDR3 is TGTGCCAGCAGTTACTCCCTGACGGGGACTAGCGGGAGTGGAGCCAAAAACATTCAGTACTTC.

This sequence joins TRBV10-3 and TRBJ1-1; perhaps TRBD1 as D (5 bases). This CDR3 contains 15 residues. The germline CDR1 and CDR2 sequences are ENHRY and SYGVKD. V lost 3 bases, J lost 2 bases, and 13 bases lay in between. The DNA for the CDR3 is TGTGCCATCAGTGACCGGGACCAATATAACACTGAAGCTTTCTTT. It encodes CAISDRDQYNTEAFF.

The chain combines TRBV4-3 with TRBJ2-3; 9 bases are a match to TRBD2. Per germline, CDR1 LGHNA and CDR2 YSLEER. This CDR3 is built from 17 residues. Germline trimming cut 0 bases from V and 3 bases from J; bases unmatched to any gene: 7. The CDR3 is CASSQEGGGAPTDTQYF. Here the CDR3 DNA reads TGCGCCAGCAGCCAAGAAGGCGGGGGGGCGCCTACAGATACGCAGTATTTT.

This clonotype has more than one count but fewer than ten. The genes are TRBV10-1 and TRBJ2-3; a weak D match, TRBD1 (6 bases). The germline gives CDR1 WNHNN, CDR2 SYGVQD (reference sequence). Deletions cut 8 bases from V and 2 bases from J, with 23 bases between. The CDR3 sequence is 17 residues long. The CDR3 protein is CASSGAHRRLTTDTQYF. DNA for the CDR3: TGCGCCAGCTCAGGGGCGCACCGACGATTAACCACAGATACGCAGTATTTT.